This TCR beta chain originates from a study of blood T cell repertoires in COVID-19. For the study at large: COVID-19 samples from acute and convalescent phases originated in the United States, Italy and Spain.

The assay was immunoSEQ multiplex PCR, and TCRdb's table has in-frame clones only and misses some. This table holds about 96,000 clones, approximately 90% found once. This TCR was sampled from a human donor with COVID-19, enrolled during active disease. The donor label of this sample is uncertain. The sample consisted of peripheral blood.

The CDR3 spells CASSPRGASDREAFF. In DNA, the CDR3 is TGTGCCAGCTCACCACGCGGGGCCAGTGATAGGGAAGCTTTCTTT. The gene calls are TRBV18 and TRBJ1-1, with D perhaps matching TRBD1 (5 bases). With 1 base removed from V and 8 bases from J, the gap between germline ends came to 17 bases. CDR1 and CDR2 from the germline V gene are KGHSH and LQKENI. The CDR3 has 15 amino acids.